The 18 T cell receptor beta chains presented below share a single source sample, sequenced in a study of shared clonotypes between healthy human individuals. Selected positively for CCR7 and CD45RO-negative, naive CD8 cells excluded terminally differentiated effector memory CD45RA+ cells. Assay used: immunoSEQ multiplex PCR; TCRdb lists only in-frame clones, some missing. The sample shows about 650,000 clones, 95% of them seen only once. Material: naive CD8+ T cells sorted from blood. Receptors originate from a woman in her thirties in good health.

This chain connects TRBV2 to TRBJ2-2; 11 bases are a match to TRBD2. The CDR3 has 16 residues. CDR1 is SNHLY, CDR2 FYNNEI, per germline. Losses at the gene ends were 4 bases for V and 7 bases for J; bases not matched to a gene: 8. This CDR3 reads CASSGLLAGVNGELFF. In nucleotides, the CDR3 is TGTGCCAGCAGTGGACTACTAGCGGGAGTAAACGGGGAGCTGTTTTTT. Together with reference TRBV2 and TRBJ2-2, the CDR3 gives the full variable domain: EPEVTQTPSHQVTQMGQEVILRCVPISNHLYFYWYRQILGQKVEFLVSFYNNEISEKSEIFDDQFSVERPDGSNFTLKIRSTKLEDSAMYFCASSGLLAGVNGELFFGEGSRLTVL.

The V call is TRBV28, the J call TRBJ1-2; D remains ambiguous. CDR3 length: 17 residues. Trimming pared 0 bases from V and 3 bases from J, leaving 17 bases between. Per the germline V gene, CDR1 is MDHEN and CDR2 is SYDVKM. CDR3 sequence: CASSLWETRVDHYGYTF. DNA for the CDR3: TGTGCCAGCAGTTTATGGGAGACAAGGGTTGATCACTATGGCTACACCTTC.

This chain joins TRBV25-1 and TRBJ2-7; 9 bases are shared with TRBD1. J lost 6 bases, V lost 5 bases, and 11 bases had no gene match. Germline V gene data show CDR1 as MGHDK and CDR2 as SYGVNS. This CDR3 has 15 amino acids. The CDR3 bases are TGTGCCAGCAGTACTCCGGGACAGGGACGGATCGAGCAGTACTTC. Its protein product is CASSTPGQGRIEQYF.

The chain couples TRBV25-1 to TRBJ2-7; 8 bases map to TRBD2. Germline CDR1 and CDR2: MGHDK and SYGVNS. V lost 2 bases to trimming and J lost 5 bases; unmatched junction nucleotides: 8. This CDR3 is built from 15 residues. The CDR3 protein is CASSELRSGINEQYF. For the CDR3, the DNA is TGTGCCAGCAGTGAACTGCGTAGCGGGATTAACGAGCAGTACTTC.

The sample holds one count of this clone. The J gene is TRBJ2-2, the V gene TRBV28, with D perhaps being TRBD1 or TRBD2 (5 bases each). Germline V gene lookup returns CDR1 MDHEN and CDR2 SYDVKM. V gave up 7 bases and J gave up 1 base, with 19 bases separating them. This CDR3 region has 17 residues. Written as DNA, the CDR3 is TGTGCCAGCAATCACATCGGGGCGTATTTGAACACCGGGGAGCTGTTTTTT. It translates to CASNHIGAYLNTGELFF.

The CDR3 here is CSAPGRYHTEAFF. The CDR3 DNA reads TGCAGCGCCCCGGGGCGCTACCACACTGAAGCTTTCTTT. This rearrangement joins TRBV29-1 to TRBJ1-1; a weak D match, TRBD1 (5 bases). The germline V gene encodes CDR1 SQVTM and CDR2 ANQGSEA. The CDR3 contains 13 residues. Trimming shortened V by 7 bases and J by 3 bases, and 15 bases separated the two germline ends.

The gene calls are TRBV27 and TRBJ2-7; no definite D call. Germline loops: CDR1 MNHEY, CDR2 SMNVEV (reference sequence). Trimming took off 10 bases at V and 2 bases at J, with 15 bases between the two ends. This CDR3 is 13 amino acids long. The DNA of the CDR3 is TGTGCCATCCCTAGACTGGATACCTACGAGCAGTACTTC. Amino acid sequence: CAIPRLDTYEQYF.

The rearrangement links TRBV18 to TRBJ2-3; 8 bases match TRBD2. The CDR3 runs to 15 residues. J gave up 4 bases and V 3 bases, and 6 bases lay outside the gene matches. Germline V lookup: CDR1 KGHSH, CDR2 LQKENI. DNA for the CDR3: TGTGCCAGCTCACCTGCGCGGGAGGAAGCAGATACGCAGTATTTT. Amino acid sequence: CASSPAREEADTQYF.

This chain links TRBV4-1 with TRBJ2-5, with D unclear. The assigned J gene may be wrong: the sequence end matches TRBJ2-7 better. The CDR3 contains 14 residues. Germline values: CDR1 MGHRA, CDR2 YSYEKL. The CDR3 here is CASSLSGPIYEQYF. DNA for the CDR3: TGCGCCAGCAGCCTCTCGGGCCCTATCTACGAGCAGTACTTC.

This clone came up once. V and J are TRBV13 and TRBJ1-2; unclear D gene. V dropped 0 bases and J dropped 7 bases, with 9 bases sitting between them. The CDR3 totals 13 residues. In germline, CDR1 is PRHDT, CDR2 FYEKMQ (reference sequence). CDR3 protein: CASSLGPEPGYTF. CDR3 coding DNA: TGTGCCAGCAGCTTAGGGCCGGAGCCTGGCTACACCTTC.

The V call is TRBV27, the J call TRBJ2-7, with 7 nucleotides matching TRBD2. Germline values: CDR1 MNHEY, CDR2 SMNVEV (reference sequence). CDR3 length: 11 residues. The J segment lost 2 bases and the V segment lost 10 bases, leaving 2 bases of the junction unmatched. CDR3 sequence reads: CATGLAYEQYF. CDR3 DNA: TGTGCCACTGGACTAGCCTACGAGCAGTACTTC.

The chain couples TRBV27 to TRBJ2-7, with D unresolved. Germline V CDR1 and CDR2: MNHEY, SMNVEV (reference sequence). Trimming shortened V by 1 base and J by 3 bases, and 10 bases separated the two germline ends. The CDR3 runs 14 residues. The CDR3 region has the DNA TGTGCCAGCAGTTTATACAGTCCTGGCTACGAGCAGTACTTC. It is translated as CASSLYSPGYEQYF.

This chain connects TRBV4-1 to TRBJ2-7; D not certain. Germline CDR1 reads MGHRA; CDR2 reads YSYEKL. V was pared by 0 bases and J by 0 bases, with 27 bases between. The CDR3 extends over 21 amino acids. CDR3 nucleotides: TGCGCCAGCAGCCAAGATGAACACCCCCGGTACGAACTAAGGACCTCCTACGAGCAGTACTTC. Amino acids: CASSQDEHPRYELRTSYEQYF.

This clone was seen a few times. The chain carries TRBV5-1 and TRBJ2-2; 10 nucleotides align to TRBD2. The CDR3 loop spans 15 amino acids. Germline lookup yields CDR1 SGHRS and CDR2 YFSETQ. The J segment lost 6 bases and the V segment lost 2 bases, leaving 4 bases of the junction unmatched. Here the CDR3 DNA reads TGCGCCAGCAGCTTACCCAGCGGGAGGGCCGGGGAGCTGTTTTTT. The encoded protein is CASSLPSGRAGELFF.

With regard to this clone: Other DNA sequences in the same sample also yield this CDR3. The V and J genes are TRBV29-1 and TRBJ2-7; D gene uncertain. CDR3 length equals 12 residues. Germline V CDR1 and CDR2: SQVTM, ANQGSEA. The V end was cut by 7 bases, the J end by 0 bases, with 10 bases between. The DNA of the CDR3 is TGCAGCGCCTCGGATAGCTCCTACGAGCAGTACTTC. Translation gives CSASDSSYEQYF.

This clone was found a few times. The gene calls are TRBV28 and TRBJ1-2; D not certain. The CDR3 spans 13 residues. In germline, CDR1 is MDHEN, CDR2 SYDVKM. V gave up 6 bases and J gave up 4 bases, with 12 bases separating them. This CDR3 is CASSLAALYGYTF. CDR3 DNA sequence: TGTGCCAGCAGCCTAGCGGCACTCTATGGCTACACCTTC.

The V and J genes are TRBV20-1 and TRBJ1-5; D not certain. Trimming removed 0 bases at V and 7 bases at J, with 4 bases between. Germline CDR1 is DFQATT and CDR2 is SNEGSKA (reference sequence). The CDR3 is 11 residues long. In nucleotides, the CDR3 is TGCAGTGCTAGAGAGGGGCAGCCCCAGCATTTT. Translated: CSAREGQPQHF.

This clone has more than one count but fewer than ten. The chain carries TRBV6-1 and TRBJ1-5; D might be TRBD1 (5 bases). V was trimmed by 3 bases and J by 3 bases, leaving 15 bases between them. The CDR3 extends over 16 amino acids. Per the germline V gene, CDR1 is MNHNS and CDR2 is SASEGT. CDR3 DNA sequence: TGTGCCAGCAGTGACGGATTGTCGGGGCTCAATCAGCCCCAGCATTTT. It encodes CASSDGLSGLNQPQHF.